This T cell receptor beta chain was profiled in a study of blood T cell repertoires in COVID-19. Study context: Both acute and convalescent COVID-19 samples were obtained from the United States, Italy and Spain. T cells, B-cell-depleted T cells, or PBMCs provided the cDNA or gDNA that served as material.

In the study's own analysis: Estimation of nucleated cell counts was performed using reference gene primer amplification. Using immunoSEQ multiplex PCR, the repertoire was profiled, and TCRdb retains in-frame clones only, with some absent. From that table come the V and J calls and clone size; the DNA was used to work out D and trimming. The data show approximately 150,000 clones, with about four fifths seen just once and roughly 2% held by the top ten. This clonotype was obtained from a woman of 80 years or more with acute or convalescent COVID-19. Sequenced material: peripheral blood.

The CDR3 spells CAWLHLGRGQETQYF. The DNA for the CDR3 is TGTGCCTGGCTCCATCTCGGGAGAGGACAAGAGACCCAGTACTTC. The chain carries TRBV30 and TRBJ2-5, with D perhaps TRBD2 (6 bases). Germline CDR1 is GTSNPN and CDR2 is SVGIG (reference sequence). This CDR3 region has 15 residues. V lost 5 bases and J 2 bases, leaving 18 bases between the germline ends.